This TCR beta chain was captured in a study of blood T cell repertoires in COVID-19. Study summary: Sites in the United States, Italy and Spain provided acute and convalescent COVID-19 samples. Nucleic acid was either cDNA or gDNA, and it came from T cells, B-cell-depleted T cells, or PBMCs.

Original analysis: The assay estimated nucleated cells by amplifying reference gene primers. Sequencing was performed with immunoSEQ multiplex PCR; in TCRdb, only in-frame clones are kept and a portion is missing. V and J calls and clone size are those listed in that table; D and trimming were worked out from the DNA. The sample lists about 59,000 clones, around nine tenths seen once, with roughly 15% in the top ten. With V trimmed by 3 bases and J by 5 bases, 8 bases remained unmatched. This CDR3 comprises 15 residues. Germline assignment: CDR1 SGHDN and CDR2 FVKESK. Sequencing used peripheral blood. The TCR originated in a man aged 80 or over with acute or convalescent COVID-19. The chain couples TRBV14 to TRBJ2-3; TRBD1 agrees at 7 bases. The CDR3 coding sequence is TGTGCCAGCAGCCAGAGGACAGGTGGGGTAGATACGCAGTATTTT. It encodes CASSQRTGGVDTQYF.